This is a list of T cell receptor beta chains from one sample in a study of blood T cell repertoires in COVID-19. Clones were read by immunoSEQ multiplex PCR, and TCRdb kept only the in-frame ones, dropping some. The profile shows about 180,000 clones, 70% to 90% of them singletons. The material sequenced was peripheral blood. The receptors here all came from a middle-aged man with active or convalescent COVID-19. Each CDR3 is given with its conserved first and last residue. D genes are given only for firm matches. Size tells how often a clone was seen (once, few, many) or the class of an expanded clone, and some rows leave it out.

abundance	v_gene	j_gene	d_gene	CDR3aa	CDR3nt
-	TRBV5-4	TRBJ2-2	TRBD2	CASSSGTSVAGELFF	TGTGCCAGCAGCTCCGGGACTAGCGTCGCCGGGGAGCTGTTTTTT
-	TRBV7-9	TRBJ1-2	TRBD1	CASRTGTGDFYGYTF	TGTGCCAGTCGCACCGGGACAGGGGATTTCTATGGCTACACCTTC
-	TRBV21-1	TRBJ1-4	-	CASSKVGQGPFNEKLFF	TGTGCCAGCAGCAAAGTCGGACAGGGGCCTTTTAATGAAAAACTGTTTTTT
-	TRBV19	TRBJ2-2	-	CASSGTGDTGELFF	TGTGCCAGTAGTGGTACAGGAGACACCGGGGAGCTGTTTTTT
-	TRBV24-1	TRBJ2-2	-	CATSDTGVSMNTGELFF	TGTGCCACCAGTGACACAGGAGTCTCAATGAACACCGGGGAGCTGTTTTTT
-	TRBV7-9	TRBJ2-3	-	CASSRRGGLADTQYF	TGTGCCAGCAGCCGTAGGGGTGGCCTCGCAGATACGCAGTATTTT
-	TRBV4-2	TRBJ1-1	-	CASSPQDRQGFSPAFF	TGTGCCAGCAGCCCCCAAGATAGGCAGGGGTTTTCTCCAGCTTTCTTT
-	TRBV18	TRBJ2-1	-	CASSLRGQSYNEQFF	TGTGCCAGCTCACTCAGAGGGCAGTCCTACAATGAGCAGTTCTTC
-	TRBV5-1	TRBJ2-5	-	CASSLGSRRETQYF	TGCGCCAGCAGCCTGGGTTCAAGGAGGGAGACCCAGTACTTC
-	TRBV30	TRBJ2-7	-	CACLRVGNEQYF	TGTGCCTGCCTCCGGGTTGGCAACGAGCAGTACTTC
-	TRBV28	TRBJ2-7	TRBD1	CASISPDRVKNEQYF	TGTGCCAGCATCAGCCCGGACAGGGTTAAGAACGAGCAGTACTTC
once	TRBV3-1/TRBV3-2	TRBJ2-5	-	CASSRLGDAGQETQYF	TGTGCCAGCAGCCGCCTGGGGGATGCGGGGCAAGAGACCCAGTACTTC
once	TRBV19	TRBJ2-2	TRBD1	CASRPGQSFTGELFF	TGTGCCAGTAGACCGGGACAGTCTTTCACCGGGGAGCTGTTTTTT
-	TRBV3-1/TRBV3-2	TRBJ2-1	-	CASSPSTDVSSYNEQFF	TGTGCCAGCAGCCCGAGTACAGACGTCTCATCCTACAATGAGCAGTTCTTC
-	TRBV6-1	TRBJ1-6	-	CASSEAVGSPLHF	TGTGCCAGCAGTGAAGCTGTGGGCTCACCCCTCCACTTT
-	TRBV6-5	TRBJ2-5	TRBD2	CASSWEGRETQYF	TGTGCCAGCAGCTGGGAGGGACGGGAGACCCAGTACTTC
-	TRBV5-1	TRBJ1-1	TRBD1	CASSSTGMNTEAFF	TGCGCCAGCAGCTCGACAGGGATGAACACTGAAGCTTTCTTT
-	TRBV29-1	TRBJ1-2	TRBD1	CSDQNGQGARGYTF	TGCAGCGACCAAAATGGACAGGGTGCGAGAGGCTACACCTTC
few	TRBV2	TRBJ1-5	TRBD1	CASSYRGKTQPQHF	TGTGCCAGCAGTTACAGGGGCAAAACTCAGCCCCAGCATTTT
-	TRBV28	TRBJ1-2	-	CASSSHDRLTGGYTF	TGTGCCAGCAGTTCCCACGACAGATTAACGGGTGGCTACACCTTC
once	TRBV7-9	TRBJ2-7	TRBD2	CASSLPGTSGPEQYF	TGTGCCAGCAGCCTACCCGGGACTAGCGGGCCCGAGCAGTACTTC
-	TRBV11-2	TRBJ2-3	TRBD1	CASSPGQGTDTQYF	TGTGCCAGCAGCCCTGGACAGGGAACAGATACGCAGTATTTT
-	TRBV7-6	TRBJ1-4	TRBD1	CASTRTGSTNEKLFF	TGTGCCAGCACTAGGACAGGTTCAACTAATGAAAAACTGTTTTTT
-	TRBV9	TRBJ1-2	TRBD1	CASSVYGGIGTGPIPVYGYTF	TGTGCCAGCAGCGTATATGGTGGGATAGGGACAGGGCCCATCCCGGTCTATGGCTACACCTTC
-	TRBV7-8	TRBJ1-1	-	CASSRGGTRGEAFF	TGTGCCAGCAGCCGAGGAGGCACCAGAGGGGAAGCTTTCTTT
few	TRBV6-5	TRBJ2-3	-	CASSRGGKSTDTQYF	TGTGCCAGCAGTAGGGGCGGGAAATCTACAGATACGCAGTATTTT
-	TRBV6-5	TRBJ1-4	-	CASSYSARTEEKLFF	TGTGCCAGCAGTTACTCCGCTCGGACAGAGGAAAAACTGTTTTTT
-	TRBV4-2	TRBJ1-3	-	CASSQEAGVGNTIYF	TGTGCCAGCAGCCAAGAGGCAGGGGTTGGAAACACCATATATTTT
-	TRBV11-2	TRBJ2-5	TRBD1	CASSRGTGGETQYF	TGTGCCAGCAGCAGAGGGACAGGAGGAGAGACCCAGTACTTC
-	TRBV2	TRBJ2-1	-	CASSGPARHLQFF	TGTGCCAGCAGTGGCCCCGCGCGACATTTGCAGTTCTTC
once	TRBV29-1	TRBJ2-7	-	CSVFRVTSIYEQYF	TGCAGCGTTTTCAGAGTGACATCCATTTACGAGCAGTACTTC
few	TRBV18	TRBJ2-7	TRBD1	CASSPIRTGTYEQYF	TGTGCCAGCTCACCAATCCGGACAGGGACCTACGAGCAGTACTTC
-	TRBV18	TRBJ1-1	-	CASSPPLTENTEAFF	TGTGCCAGCTCACCCCCATTGACAGAGAACACTGAAGCTTTCTTT
once	TRBV9	TRBJ1-4	-	CASSVAAGATNEKLFF	TGTGCCAGCAGCGTAGCCGCAGGCGCAACTAATGAAAAACTGTTTTTT
-	TRBV5-5	TRBJ1-1	-	CASSLVSVTEAFF	TGTGCCAGCAGCTTGGTATCGGTCACTGAAGCTTTCTTT
-	TRBV4-1	TRBJ2-2	TRBD1	CASSPRTGYTGELFF	TGCGCCAGCAGCCCAAGGACAGGGTACACCGGGGAGCTGTTTTTT